The 24 T cell receptor beta chains below come from one sample, sequenced in a study of cytomegalovirus exposure and HLA in healthy donors. The primer mix had 60 Vbeta and 13 Jbeta primers. The repertoire was sequenced with immunoSEQ multiplex PCR; TCRdb's copy has only in-frame clones and lacks some. The table lists approximately 170,000 clones, around 70% of them singletons, with around 4.6% in the top ten. Material: PBMCs. These receptors were obtained from a young man in good health and CMV-seropositive.

The V call is TRBV16, the J call TRBJ1-5; D is possibly TRBD1 (5 bases). Per the germline V gene, CDR1 is KGHSY and CDR2 is FQNENV. The V end lost 2 bases, the J end lost 6 bases, and 11 bases lay between the germline ends. The CDR3 has 14 amino acids. The CDR3 here is CASSQLQEGQPQHF. CDR3 nucleotides: TGTGCCAGCAGCCAACTACAGGAGGGTCAGCCCCAGCATTTT.

The chain links TRBV5-1 to TRBJ1-4; 9 bases are a match to TRBD1. Germline V gene lookup returns CDR1 SGHRS and CDR2 YFSETQ. The J segment lost 4 bases and the V segment lost 4 bases, leaving 8 bases of the junction unmatched. The CDR3 is made up of 16 amino acids. The CDR3 DNA reads TGCGCCAGCAGCGAGGGACAGGGAGATTTTAATGAAAAACTGTTTTTT. It codes for CASSEGQGDFNEKLFF.

The rearrangement links TRBV30 to TRBJ2-5; 12 bases are shared with TRBD1. The CDR3 is 17 amino acids. The germline V gene has CDR1 GTSNPN and CDR2 SVGIG (reference sequence). The V segment lost 3 bases and the J segment 4 bases; nucleotides outside the gene matches: 12. The CDR3 nucleotides read TGTGCCTGGAGGCCTACTATCGGGACAGGGGGCGCAGAGACCCAGTACTTC. Translating it yields CAWRPTIGTGGAETQYF.

The gene calls are TRBV6-6 and TRBJ1-4, with a weak D call TRBD1 (6 bases). The CDR3 is made up of 16 amino acids. The germline CDR1 and CDR2 sequences are MNHNY and SVGAGI (reference sequence). V was clipped by 6 bases and J by 0 bases, with 14 bases between them. This CDR3 reads CASRDAGDPTNEKLFF. The CDR3 nucleotides are TGTGCCAGCAGGGACGCAGGGGATCCAACTAATGAAAAACTGTTTTTT.

The CDR3 nucleotides are TGTGCCAGCACAGGGACTTTCTCTGGAAACACCATATATTTT. Translating it yields CASTGTFSGNTIYF. The J gene is TRBJ1-3, the V gene TRBV7-9; maybe TRBD1 (5 bases). Germline lookup yields CDR1 SEHNR and CDR2 FQNEAQ (reference sequence). Trimming removed 7 bases from V and 0 bases from J, with 10 bases in between. The CDR3 extends over 14 amino acids.

The chain joins TRBV2 to TRBJ1-2; D unresolved. There are 14 residues in the CDR3. Deletions cut 1 base from V and 2 bases from J, with 8 bases between. The germline V gene encodes CDR1 SNHLY and CDR2 FYNNEI. CDR3 nucleotides: TGTGCCAGCAGTGAAGATCCGAGAAACTATGGCTACACCTTC. Its translation is CASSEDPRNYGYTF.

This chain links TRBV25-1 with TRBJ2-3; D not resolved. Germline CDR1 MGHDK, CDR2 SYGVNS. Trimming pared 4 bases from V and 5 bases from J, leaving 4 bases between. The CDR3 extends over 11 amino acids. CDR3 sequence: CASSAGDTQYF. The CDR3, as DNA: TGTGCCAGCAGTGCCGGAGATACGCAGTATTTT.

The CDR3 loop is CASSQVSGWTGELFF. The CDR3 region has the DNA TGTGCCAGCAGCCAAGTGTCAGGGTGGACCGGGGAGCTGTTTTTT. The rearrangement joins TRBV14 to TRBJ2-2, with D tentatively TRBD1 (5 bases). In germline, CDR1 is SGHDN, CDR2 FVKESK. The CDR3 extends over 15 amino acids. V shed 1 base and J shed 5 bases, with 11 bases lying between them.

The chain uses TRBV28 and TRBJ1-2; 10 bases fit TRBD1. J lost 7 bases, V lost 7 bases, and 9 bases had no gene match. CDR1 MDHEN and CDR2 SYDVKM come from the germline V gene. The CDR3 covers 14 residues. The CDR3 region has the DNA TGTGCCAGCACCCGGACAGGGGGTAGGATTGGCTACACCTTC. Its protein is CASTRTGGRIGYTF.

This chain uses TRBV18 with TRBJ1-2, with 7 bases identical to TRBD1. Germline V CDR1 and CDR2: KGHSH, LQKENI. CDR3 length equals 15 residues. The trim removed 3 bases at V and 2 bases at J, leaving 6 bases unmatched. This CDR3 is CASSPFVQGNYGYTF. For the CDR3, the DNA is TGTGCCAGCTCACCGTTCGTACAGGGGAACTATGGCTACACCTTC.

This chain uses TRBV29-1 with TRBJ2-7; the match to TRBD1 covers 8 bases. The CDR3 is 11 residues long. V gave up 8 bases and J gave up 7 bases; unmatched junction bases: 7. In germline, CDR1 is SQVTM, CDR2 ANQGSEA. The CDR3 region is CSPRGPREQYV. The CDR3 coding sequence is TGCAGCCCCAGGGGGCCGAGGGAGCAGTACGTC.

This chain uses TRBV7-9 with TRBJ2-7; 10 bases line up with TRBD2. This CDR3 region has 15 residues. Germline V gene data show CDR1 as SEHNR and CDR2 as FQNEAQ (reference sequence). J lost 6 bases, V lost 2 bases, and 7 bases had no gene match. CDR3 in amino acids: CASSLRGGLAREQYV. In DNA, the CDR3 is TGTGCCAGCAGCTTAAGAGGGGGACTAGCGCGCGAGCAGTACGTC.

This clone appeared a single time. V and J are TRBV20-1 and TRBJ1-1; TRBD1 might be the D (5 bases). Trimming took 5 bases from V and 5 from J, leaving 6 bases between them. Per germline, CDR1 DFQATT and CDR2 SNEGSKA (reference sequence). The CDR3 runs to 10 residues. Written as DNA, the CDR3 is TGCAGTGCTTCAGGGACTGAAGCTTTCTTT. The encoded protein is CSASGTEAFF.

CDR3 nucleotide sequence: TGTGCCAGCAGCCCCGGACTAGCGGAGTTCACAGATACGCAGTATTTT. The encoded protein is CASSPGLAEFTDTQYF. V gene TRBV7-2 combines with J gene TRBJ2-3; 10 nucleotides align to TRBD2. J lost 2 bases, V lost 5 bases, and 7 bases had no gene match. The germline gives CDR1 SGHTA, CDR2 FQGNSA. The CDR3 has 16 residues.

The CDR3 sequence is CASSTGTGRNQPQHF. The CDR3 bases are TGTGCCAGCAGCACCGGGACAGGGCGCAATCAGCCCCAGCATTTT. The genes are TRBV28 and TRBJ1-5; the match to TRBD1 covers 9 bases. This CDR3 is built from 15 residues. Trimming took 6 bases from V and 2 from J; bases not matched to a gene: 5. Per the germline V gene, CDR1 is MDHEN and CDR2 is SYDVKM.

The chain has TRBV5-6 and TRBJ1-1; 8 bases match TRBD1. Per the germline V gene, CDR1 is SGHDT and CDR2 is YYEEEE. V gave up 1 base and J gave up 10 bases; unmatched junction bases: 15. CDR3 length equals 16 residues. CDR3 nucleotides: TGTGCCAGCAGCTTGTCGTCAGGGTGGGCAGGGGGCACAGCTTTCTTT. The encoded protein is CASSLSSGWAGGTAFF.

This chain links TRBV29-1 with TRBJ1-1; TRBD1 matches at 7 bases. Germline trimming cut 3 bases from V and 4 bases from J; bases unmatched to any gene: 8. CDR3 length: 14 residues. Germline CDR1 and CDR2: SQVTM and ANQGSEA. The CDR3 nucleotides are TGCAGCGTTGAGTCTACAGGGGTCTTCACTGAAGCTTTCTTT. Its translation is CSVESTGVFTEAFF.

The table lists this clone with a few counts. This rearrangement joins TRBV6-5 to TRBJ1-1; 8 nucleotides align to TRBD1. Per the germline V gene, CDR1 is MNHEY and CDR2 is SVGAGI. The CDR3 has 14 residues. Trimming cost V 5 bases and J 5 bases; bases outside gene matches: 7. Here the CDR3 DNA reads TGTGCCAGCAGTGGACAGGGAAGGATGACTGAAGCTTTCTTT. Residues: CASSGQGRMTEAFF.

V gene TRBV7-3 combines with J gene TRBJ2-2, with a weak D call TRBD2 (6 bases). This CDR3 region has 15 residues. Trimming removed 4 bases from V and 6 bases from J, with 15 bases in between. Germline lookup yields CDR1 SGHTA and CDR2 FQGTGA. The CDR3 sequence: CASSSRREMSGELFF. In nucleotides, the CDR3 is TGTGCCAGCAGCTCCAGACGGGAGATGTCCGGGGAGCTGTTTTTT.

This clone has more than one count but fewer than ten. This rearrangement joins TRBV11-3 to TRBJ2-1, with TRBD2 matching 7 bases. V was pared by 5 bases and J by 6 bases, with 7 bases of the junction left unmatched. Germline assignment: CDR1 SGHNT and CDR2 YENEEA. This CDR3 region has 14 residues. The CDR3 DNA reads TGTGCCAGCAGCGGCCAGCGGGGCCCCAATGAGCAGTTCTTC. Its protein is CASSGQRGPNEQFF.

A word on this clone: The same CDR3 also results from other DNA sequences found in this sample. The chain uses TRBV7-2 and TRBJ2-7; TRBD2 matches at 12 bases. From germline, CDR1 is SGHTA and CDR2 FQGNSA. Trimming at V came to 5 bases and at J to 3 bases, leaving 11 bases not matched to a gene. The CDR3 spans 17 residues. CDR3 region: CASSTFGGTSGFYEQYV. Here the CDR3 DNA reads TGTGCCAGCAGCACGTTTGGCGGGACTAGCGGGTTCTACGAGCAGTACGTC.

The V gene is TRBV4-2, the J gene TRBJ2-1, with 9 bases aligning to TRBD2. CDR1 is LGHNA and CDR2 is YNFKEQ in the germline V gene. CDR3 length equals 21 residues. Germline trimming cut 0 bases from V and 5 bases from J; bases unmatched to any gene: 20. CDR3 DNA sequence: TGTGCCAGCAGCCAAGATCGTTGGAGACTAGCGGACCCCACGGGCAACAATGAGCAGTTCTTC. This encodes CASSQDRWRLADPTGNNEQFF.

The chain combines TRBV7-9 with TRBJ2-5; TRBD1 is a possible D gene (6 bases). Germline CDR1 and CDR2: SEHNR and FQNEAQ (reference sequence). V was shortened by 7 bases and J by 3 bases, with 15 bases between the two germline ends. This CDR3 has 14 residues. The CDR3 nucleotides read TGTGCCAGCACTGTGGGGGCGGGCGAAGAGACCCAGTACTTC. Protein sequence: CASTVGAGEETQYF.

This clone was recorded only once. The genes are TRBV19 and TRBJ2-3; D gene ambiguous. Germline values: CDR1 LNHDA, CDR2 SQIVND (reference sequence). The CDR3 is 15 amino acids. V dropped 1 base and J dropped 4 bases, with 12 bases sitting between them. The DNA of the CDR3 is TGTGCCAGTAGTATAGGGTCCGCCGAGGCAGATACGCAGTATTTT. It specifies CASSIGSAEADTQYF.